This TCR beta chain was sequenced for a study of T cell repertoires in cytomegalovirus infection. As for the study in general: Shared public TCR beta signatures pointed to both CMV infection and a matching HLA type. The study, taken as a whole, reports: HLA-C-restricted TCR beta clonotypes specific for CMV led the ex vivo response.

A word on this clonotype: Its target is unknown.

With 6 bases clipped from V and 3 bases from J, the junction kept 3 bases outside the gene matches. The CDR3 length is 13 residues. One entry per CDR3 protein results from TCRdb running MiXCR on the reads. The sample includes about 770,000 distinct CDR3 sequences, 29% of them seen just once. The input for sequencing was cultured CD8+ T cells from PBMCs, taken from culture after CMV antigen stimulation. This rearrangement joins TRBV12-3 or TRBV12-4 to TRBJ1-1; TRBD1 matches at 8 bases. This receptor was obtained from a human donor in good health (CMV status not recorded). Some clones in this sample may be carry-over from other donors' samples. CDR3 loop: CASRLTGDTEAFF. The CDR3 nucleotides read TGTGCCAGCAGGCTGACAGGGGACACTGAAGCTTTCTTT.